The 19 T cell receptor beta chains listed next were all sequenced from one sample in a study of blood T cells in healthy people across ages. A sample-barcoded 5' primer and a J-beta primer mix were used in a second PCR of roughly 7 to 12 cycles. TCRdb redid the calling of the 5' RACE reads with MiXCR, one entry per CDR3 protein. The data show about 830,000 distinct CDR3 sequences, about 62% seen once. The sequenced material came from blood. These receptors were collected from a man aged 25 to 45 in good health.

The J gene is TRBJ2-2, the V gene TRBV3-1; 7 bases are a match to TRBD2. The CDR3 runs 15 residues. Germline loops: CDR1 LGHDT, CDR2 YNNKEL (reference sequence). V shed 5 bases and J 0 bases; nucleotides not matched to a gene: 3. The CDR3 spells CASSWSGANTGELFF. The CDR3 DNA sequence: TGTGCCAGCAGCTGGAGCGGGGCGAACACCGGGGAGCTGTTTTTT.

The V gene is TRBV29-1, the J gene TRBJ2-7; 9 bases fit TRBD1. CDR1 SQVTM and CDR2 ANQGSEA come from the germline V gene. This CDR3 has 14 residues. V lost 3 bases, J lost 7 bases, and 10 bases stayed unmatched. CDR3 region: CSVEWDRVYNEQYF. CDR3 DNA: TGCAGCGTTGAGTGGGACAGGGTTTACAATGAGCAGTACTTC.

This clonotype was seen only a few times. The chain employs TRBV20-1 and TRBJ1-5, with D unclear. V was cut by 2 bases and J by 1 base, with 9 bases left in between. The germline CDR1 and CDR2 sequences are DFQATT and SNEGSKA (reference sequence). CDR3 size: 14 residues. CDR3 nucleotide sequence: TGCAGTGCTAGACTCGCGGACAGCAATCAGCCCCAGCATTTT. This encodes CSARLADSNQPQHF.

The CDR3 sequence is CASSTRDSDQPQHF. The DNA for the CDR3 is TGTGCCAGCTCAACCCGGGACAGCGATCAGCCCCAGCATTTT. The rearrangement links TRBV18 to TRBJ1-5, with 7 bases aligning to TRBD1. Germline V gene sequence: CDR1 KGHSH, CDR2 LQKENI. After removal of 5 bases from V and 5 bases from J, the junction contained 6 bases not matched to a gene. The CDR3 spans 14 residues.

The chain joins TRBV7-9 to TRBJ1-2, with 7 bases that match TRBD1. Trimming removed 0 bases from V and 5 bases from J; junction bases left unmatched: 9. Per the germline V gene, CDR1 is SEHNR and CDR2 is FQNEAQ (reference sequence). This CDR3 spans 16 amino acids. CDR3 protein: CASSLAGTESPYGYTF. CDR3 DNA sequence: TGTGCCAGCAGCTTAGCCGGGACAGAGTCCCCTTATGGCTACACCTTC.

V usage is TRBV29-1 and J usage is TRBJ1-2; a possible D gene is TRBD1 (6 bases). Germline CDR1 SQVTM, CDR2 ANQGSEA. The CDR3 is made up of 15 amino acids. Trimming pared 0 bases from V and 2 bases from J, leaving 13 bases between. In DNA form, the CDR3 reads TGCAGCGTTGAAGATCGGGCAGGGGTCAACTATGGCTACACCTTC. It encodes CSVEDRAGVNYGYTF.

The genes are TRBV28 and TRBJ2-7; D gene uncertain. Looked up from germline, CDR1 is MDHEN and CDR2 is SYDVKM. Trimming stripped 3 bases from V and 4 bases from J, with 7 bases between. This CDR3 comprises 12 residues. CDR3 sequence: CASSLQDYEQYF. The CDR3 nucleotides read TGTGCCAGCAGTTTGCAAGATTACGAGCAGTACTTC.

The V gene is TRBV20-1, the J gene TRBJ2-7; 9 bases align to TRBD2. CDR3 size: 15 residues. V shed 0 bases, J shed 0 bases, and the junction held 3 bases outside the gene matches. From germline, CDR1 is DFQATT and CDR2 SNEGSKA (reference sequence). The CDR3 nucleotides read TGCAGTGCTAGAGAAAGCGGGGGGCTCTCCTACGAGCAGTACTTC. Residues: CSARESGGLSYEQYF.

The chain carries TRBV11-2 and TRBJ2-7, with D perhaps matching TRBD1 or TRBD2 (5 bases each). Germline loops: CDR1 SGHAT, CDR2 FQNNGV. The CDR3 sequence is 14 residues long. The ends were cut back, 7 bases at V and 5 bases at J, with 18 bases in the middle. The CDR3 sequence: CASTRNRDLDEQYF. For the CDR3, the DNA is TGTGCCAGCACTCGAAACCGGGACCTCGACGAGCAGTACTTC. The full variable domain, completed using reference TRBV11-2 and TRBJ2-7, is EAGVAQSPRYKIIEKRQSVAFWCNPISGHATLYWYQQILGQGPKLLIQFQNNGVVDDSQLPKDRFSAERLKGVDSTLKIQPAKLEDSAVYLCASTRNRDLDEQYFGPGTRLTVT.

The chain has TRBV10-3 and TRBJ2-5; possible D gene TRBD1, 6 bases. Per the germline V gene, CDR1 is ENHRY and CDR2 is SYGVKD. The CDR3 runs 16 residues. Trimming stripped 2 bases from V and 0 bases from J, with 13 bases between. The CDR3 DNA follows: TGTGCCATCAGTGAGCCGACAAAGGGGGACCAAGAGACCCAGTACTTC. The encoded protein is CAISEPTKGDQETQYF.

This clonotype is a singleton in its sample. As DNA, the CDR3 is TGCAGTGCTAGGACCCCCCGGACCAAAAACATTCAGTACTTC. It specifies CSARTPRTKNIQYF. The chain has TRBV20-1 and TRBJ2-4; D remains ambiguous. The CDR3 is 14 amino acids. V lost 3 bases and J lost 2, with 11 bases in between. Per the germline V gene, CDR1 is DFQATT and CDR2 is SNEGSKA (reference sequence).

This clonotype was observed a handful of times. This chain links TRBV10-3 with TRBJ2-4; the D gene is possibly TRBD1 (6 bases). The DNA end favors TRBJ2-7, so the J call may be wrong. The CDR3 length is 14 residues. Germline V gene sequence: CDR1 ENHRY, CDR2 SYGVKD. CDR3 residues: CAIREGERVYEQYF. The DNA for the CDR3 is TGTGCCATCAGAGAGGGGGAGAGGGTCTACGAGCAGTACTTC.

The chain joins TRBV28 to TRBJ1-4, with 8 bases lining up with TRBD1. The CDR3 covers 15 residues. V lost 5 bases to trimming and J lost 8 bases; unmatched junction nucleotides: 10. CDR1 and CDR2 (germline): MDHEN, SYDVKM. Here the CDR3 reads CASSTPGGEEEKLFF. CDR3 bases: TGTGCCAGCAGTACCCCAGGGGGCGAAGAGGAAAAACTGTTTTTT. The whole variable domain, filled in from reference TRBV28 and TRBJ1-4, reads DVKVTQSSRYLVKRTGEKVFLECVQDMDHENMFWYRQDPGLGLRLIYFSYDVKMKEKGDIPEGYSVSREKKERFSLILESASTNQTSMYLCASSTPGGEEEKLFFGSGTQLSVL.

The CDR3 nucleotides read TGCGCCAGCAGCCCCACTCGCTCCTCCTACGAGCAGTACTTC. Residues: CASSPTRSSYEQYF. The rearrangement uses TRBV4-3 and TRBJ2-7; D ambiguous. Trimming cost V 4 bases and J 0 bases, with 10 bases left between them. This CDR3 is built from 14 residues. Germline values: CDR1 LGHNA, CDR2 YSLEER.

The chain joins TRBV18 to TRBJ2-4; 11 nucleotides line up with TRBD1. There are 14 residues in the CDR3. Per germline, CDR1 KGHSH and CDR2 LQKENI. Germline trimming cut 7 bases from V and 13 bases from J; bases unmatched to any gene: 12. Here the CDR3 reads CASYGQGAPGEQYF. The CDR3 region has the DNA TGTGCCAGCTACGGACAGGGGGCTCCGGGGGAGCAGTACTTC. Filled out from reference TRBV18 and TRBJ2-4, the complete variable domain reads NAGVMQNPRHLVRRRGQEARLRCSPMKGHSHVYWYRQLPEEGLKFMVYLQKENIIDESGMPKERFSAEFPKEGPSILRIQQVVRGDSAAYFCASYGQGAPGEQYFGAGTRLSVL.

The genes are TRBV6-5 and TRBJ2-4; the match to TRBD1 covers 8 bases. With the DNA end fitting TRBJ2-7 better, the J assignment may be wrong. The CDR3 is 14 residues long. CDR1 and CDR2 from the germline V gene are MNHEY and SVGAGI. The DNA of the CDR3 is TGTGCCAGCACCCGAAGGACAGGGAAGAGCGAGCAGTACTTC. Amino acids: CASTRRTGKSEQYF.

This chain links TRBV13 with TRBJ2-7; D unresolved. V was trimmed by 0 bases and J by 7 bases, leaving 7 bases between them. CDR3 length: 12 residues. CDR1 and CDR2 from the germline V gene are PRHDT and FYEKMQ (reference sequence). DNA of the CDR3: TGTGCCAGCAGCTTAGGGCCTACTGAGCAGTACTTC. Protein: CASSLGPTEQYF.

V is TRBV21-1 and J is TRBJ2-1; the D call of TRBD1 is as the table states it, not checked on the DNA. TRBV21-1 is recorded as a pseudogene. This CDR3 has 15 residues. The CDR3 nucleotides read TGTGCCAGAGACCCCCTAGCTATCCTCGACAATGAGCAGTTCTTC. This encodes CARDPLAILDNEQFF.

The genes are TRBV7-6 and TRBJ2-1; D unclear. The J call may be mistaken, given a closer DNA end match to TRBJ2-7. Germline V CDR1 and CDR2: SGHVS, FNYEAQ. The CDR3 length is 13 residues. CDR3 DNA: TGTGCCAGCAGCGTAGAACAGACCTACGAGCAGTACTTC. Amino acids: CASSVEQTYEQYF.